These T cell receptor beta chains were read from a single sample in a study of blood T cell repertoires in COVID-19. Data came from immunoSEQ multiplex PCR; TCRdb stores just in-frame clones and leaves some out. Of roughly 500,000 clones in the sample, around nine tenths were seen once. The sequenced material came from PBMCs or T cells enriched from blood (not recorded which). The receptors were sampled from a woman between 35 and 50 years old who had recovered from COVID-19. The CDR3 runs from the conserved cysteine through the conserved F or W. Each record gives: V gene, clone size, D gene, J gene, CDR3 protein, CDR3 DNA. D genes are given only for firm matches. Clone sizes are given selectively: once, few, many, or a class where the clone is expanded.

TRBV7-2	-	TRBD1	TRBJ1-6	CASSPRQGNSPLHF	TGTGCCAGCAGCCCCCGACAGGGGAATTCACCCCTCCACTTT
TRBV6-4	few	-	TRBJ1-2	CASSKTELDGYTF	TGTGCCAGCAGTAAGACGGAGCTGGATGGCTACACCTTC
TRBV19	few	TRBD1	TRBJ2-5	CATTGTAEETQYF	TGTGCCACTACCGGGACAGCTGAAGAGACCCAGTACTTC
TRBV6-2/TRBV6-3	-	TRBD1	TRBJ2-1	CASSKQGSGNEQFF	TGTGCCAGCAGTAAACAGGGGTCGGGTAATGAGCAGTTCTTC
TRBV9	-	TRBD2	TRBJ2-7	CASSPGTSYEQYF	TGTGCCAGCAGCCCGGGGACTAGTTACGAGCAGTACTTC
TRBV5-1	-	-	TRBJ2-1	CASSTQGNEQFF	TGCGCCAGCTCTACGCAGGGTAATGAGCAGTTCTTC
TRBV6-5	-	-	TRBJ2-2	CASRYHSANTGELFF	TGTGCCAGCAGATACCATAGCGCGAACACCGGGGAGCTGTTTTTT
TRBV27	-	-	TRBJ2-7	CASSFRNSGEQYF	TGTGCCAGCAGTTTCCGGAATTCGGGCGAGCAGTACTTC
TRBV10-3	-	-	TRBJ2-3	CAISPQITDTQYF	TGTGCCATCAGTCCACAAATCACAGATACGCAGTATTTT
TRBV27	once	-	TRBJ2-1	CARRPVGGSCEQFF	TGTGCCAGAAGACCGGTGGGGGGTTCTTGTGAGCAGTTCTTC
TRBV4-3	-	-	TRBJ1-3	CASSQDREGPEGNTIYF	TGCGCCAGCAGCCAAGATCGGGAAGGGCCCGAAGGAAACACCATATATTTT
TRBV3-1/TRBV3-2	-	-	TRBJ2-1	CASSPGQRTRYNEQFF	TGTGCCAGCAGCCCGGGACAACGGACCAGATACAATGAGCAGTTCTTC
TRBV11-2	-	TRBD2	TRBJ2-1	CASSAKIAGDNEQFF	TGTGCCAGCAGCGCCAAGATAGCGGGAGACAATGAGCAGTTCTTC
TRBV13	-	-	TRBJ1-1	CASSLGGQGRRNTEAFF	TGTGCCAGCAGCTTAGGTGGGCAGGGGAGAAGAAACACTGAAGCTTTCTTT
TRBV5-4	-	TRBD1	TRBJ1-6	CASSSLLRQGGDSPLHF	TGTGCCAGCAGCTCCCTCCTCCGACAGGGGGGCGATTCACCCCTCCACTTT
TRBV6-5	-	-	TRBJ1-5	CATSSGGDQPQHF	TGTGCCACCTCTTCCGGGGGGGATCAGCCCCAGCATTTT
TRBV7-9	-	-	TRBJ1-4	CASSRTATNEKLFF	TGTGCCAGCAGCCGGACAGCAACTAATGAAAAACTGTTTTTT
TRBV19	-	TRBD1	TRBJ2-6	CASSVRQGPDSGANVLTF	TGTGCCAGTAGTGTCCGACAGGGGCCGGACTCTGGGGCCAACGTCCTGACTTTC
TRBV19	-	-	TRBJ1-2	CATQPAARAGYGYTF	TGTGCCACCCAGCCAGCGGCCCGAGCTGGATATGGCTACACCTTC
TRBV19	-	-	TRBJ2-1	CASKEDSYNEQFF	TGTGCCAGTAAGGAGGACTCCTACAATGAGCAGTTCTTC
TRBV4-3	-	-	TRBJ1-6	CASSQDAGLRNSPLHF	TGCGCCAGCAGCCAAGATGCGGGACTGAGAAATTCACCCCTCCACTTT
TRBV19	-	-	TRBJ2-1	CASSIGVNEQFF	TGTGCCAGTAGTATCGGGGTTAATGAGCAGTTCTTC
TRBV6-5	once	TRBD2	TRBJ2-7	CASSLAGGVDEQYF	TGTGCCAGCAGTCTAGCGGGAGGGGTCGATGAGCAGTACTTC
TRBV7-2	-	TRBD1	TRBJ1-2	CASSSRTGAGYGYTF	TGTGCCAGCAGCTCACGGACAGGGGCGGGGTATGGCTACACCTTC
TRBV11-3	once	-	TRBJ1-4	CASSLFGVEKLFF	TGTGCCAGCAGCTTATTCGGGGTTGAAAAACTGTTTTTT